What follows are 23 T cell receptor beta chains derived from one specimen sequenced in a study of T cell repertoires in cytomegalovirus infection. Via MiXCR, TCRdb re-called the reads, giving one row per CDR3 protein. The table records over 120,000 distinct CDR3 sequences, around 32% of them present only once. Their antigens are not known. Material: CD8+ T cells from cultured PBMCs, obtained from culture after CMV antigen stimulation. All receptors come from a human donor in good health (CMV status not recorded). Some clones in this sample may be carry-over from other donors' samples.

This chain links TRBV19 with TRBJ1-2, with unresolved D. This CDR3 contains 12 residues. Per germline, CDR1 LNHDA and CDR2 SQIVND (reference sequence). V was pared by 9 bases and J by 3 bases, with 11 bases between. The CDR3 here is CASGALDYGYTF. CDR3 bases: TGTGCCAGCGGTGCTCTAGACTATGGCTACACCTTC.

V gene TRBV20-1 combines with J gene TRBJ2-7; D unresolved. The CDR3 covers 14 residues. Germline V gene lookup returns CDR1 DFQATT and CDR2 SNEGSKA (reference sequence). The ends were cut back, 3 bases at V and 0 bases at J, with 12 bases in the middle. The CDR3 nucleotides are TGCAGTGCTAGTTCCGTTACCCTCTCCTACGAGCAGTACTTC. Its translation is CSASSVTLSYEQYF.

V gene TRBV4-1 combines with J gene TRBJ1-4, with 8 bases lining up with TRBD1. The CDR3 contains 16 residues. Trimming at V came to 5 bases and at J to 4 bases, leaving 9 bases not matched to a gene. Looked up from germline, CDR1 is MGHRA and CDR2 is YSYEKL. The CDR3 loop reads CASSNGQGEYNEKLFF. For the CDR3, the DNA is TGCGCCAGCAGCAACGGACAGGGAGAATATAATGAAAAACTGTTTTTT.

V gene TRBV5-3 combines with J gene TRBJ2-3; possibly TRBD1 for D (7 bases). TRBV5-3 is recorded as an ORF, its role being uncertain. V lost 8 bases and J lost 1, with 17 bases in between. The CDR3 spans 15 residues. The CDR3 loop reads CASSLQGGGTDTQYF. The DNA for the CDR3 is TGTGCCAGCAGCCTCCAGGGGGGCGGCACAGATACGCAGTATTTT.

The genes are TRBV2 and TRBJ2-5; 10 bases are a match to TRBD1. V dropped 6 bases and J dropped 2; count of bases not matched to a gene: 6. This CDR3 spans 15 amino acids. The germline gives CDR1 SNHLY, CDR2 FYNNEI. As DNA, the CDR3 is TGTGCCAGCAGAGGCGGGACAGGGGTACAAGAGACCCAGTACTTC. Translated: CASRGGTGVQETQYF.

The V and J genes are TRBV7-9 and TRBJ2-5, with D uncertain. Germline assignment: CDR1 SEHNR and CDR2 FQNEAQ (reference sequence). The V gene lost 1 base and the J gene lost 2 bases, with 5 bases spanning the gap. The CDR3 totals 13 residues. The CDR3 reads CASSLVNQETQYF. In DNA form, the CDR3 reads TGTGCCAGCAGCTTAGTGAATCAAGAGACCCAGTACTTC.

This clonotype has more than one count but fewer than ten. The rearrangement links TRBV6-5 to TRBJ2-2; 9 positions match TRBD2. CDR3 length: 15 residues. Germline V lookup: CDR1 MNHEY, CDR2 SVGAGI. Unmatched junction bases numbered 5, after V lost 2 bases and J lost 7 bases. The CDR3 sequence is CASSYPTSGDGELFF. The DNA of the CDR3 is TGTGCCAGCAGTTACCCGACTAGCGGCGACGGGGAGCTGTTTTTT.

This clonotype was picked up many times. The rearrangement links TRBV19 to TRBJ1-5, with D unclear. There are 14 residues in the CDR3. Germline assignment: CDR1 LNHDA and CDR2 SQIVND (reference sequence). V was clipped by 5 bases and J by 0 bases, with 8 bases between them. CDR3 sequence reads: CASSVGDSNQPQHF. The CDR3 bases are TGTGCCAGTAGTGTTGGAGATAGCAATCAGCCCCAGCATTTT.

This clonotype was counted at least ten times. The chain uses TRBV27 and TRBJ2-6; D remains unclear. CDR3 length equals 13 residues. Germline values: CDR1 MNHEY, CDR2 SMNVEV (reference sequence). The ends were cut back, 3 bases at V and 3 bases at J, with 3 bases in the middle. CDR3 residues: CASSFIGANVLTF. CDR3 DNA: TGTGCCAGCAGTTTTATTGGGGCCAACGTCCTGACTTTC.

In this sample, this clonotype turned up many times. The chain couples TRBV7-3 to TRBJ1-1; 8 bases are a match to TRBD1. V was pared by 4 bases and J by 0 bases, with 4 bases of the junction left unmatched. CDR1 is SGHTA, CDR2 FQGTGA, per germline. The CDR3 has 15 residues. CDR3 region: CASSSTGGMNTEAFF. The CDR3 bases are TGTGCCAGCAGCTCAACAGGGGGGATGAACACTGAAGCTTTCTTT.

The rearrangement links TRBV7-8 to TRBJ2-1; D gene unclear. From germline, CDR1 is SGHVS and CDR2 FQNEAQ. With 3 bases removed from V and 6 bases from J, the gap between germline ends came to 3 bases. The CDR3 spans 11 residues. The CDR3 region has the DNA TGTGCCAGCAGCTTCCGCAATGAGCAGTTCTTC. The encoded protein is CASSFRNEQFF.

This clonotype was detected a few times. The gene calls are TRBV2 and TRBJ2-3, with 8 nucleotides matching TRBD2. There are 13 residues in the CDR3. The germline gives CDR1 SNHLY, CDR2 FYNNEI. V was pared by 6 bases and J by 5 bases, with 4 bases of the junction left unmatched. CDR3: CASSFGGGDTQYF. In DNA form, the CDR3 reads TGTGCCAGCAGCTTCGGGGGGGGAGATACGCAGTATTTT.

This sequence joins TRBV19 and TRBJ2-7; D gene unclear. Trimming took off 5 bases at V and 3 bases at J, with 11 bases between the two ends. Germline CDR1 reads LNHDA; CDR2 reads SQIVND (reference sequence). The length of the CDR3 is 13 residues. In DNA form, the CDR3 reads TGTGCCAGTAGTGGTCAGCTACACTACGAGCAGTACTTC. This codes for CASSGQLHYEQYF.

This clonotype was counted a few times. The chain has TRBV28 and TRBJ1-5, with D perhaps TRBD1 (5 bases). Germline V gives CDR1 MDHEN, CDR2 SYDVKM. V dropped 7 bases and J dropped 7 bases, with 11 bases sitting between them. The CDR3 contains 12 residues. CDR3 bases: TGTGCCAGCACGACCCAGGGCCAGCCCCAGCATTTT. Protein sequence: CASTTQGQPQHF.

This clonotype occurred many times. This sequence joins TRBV5-4 and TRBJ2-7; D not resolved. CDR3 size: 14 residues. The V gene lost 0 bases and the J gene lost 3 bases, with 10 bases spanning the gap. Looked up from germline, CDR1 is SGHNT and CDR2 is YYREEE (reference sequence). The CDR3 DNA reads TGTGCCAGCAGCTTGGATGGCAGCTTCTACGAGCAGTACTTC. It encodes CASSLDGSFYEQYF.

This clonotype has at least ten counts. The chain carries TRBV19 and TRBJ2-4, with D tentatively TRBD1 or TRBD2 (5 bases each). CDR1 LNHDA and CDR2 SQIVND come from the germline V gene (reference sequence). V lost 10 bases and J 3 bases, leaving 13 bases between the germline ends. This CDR3 comprises 13 residues. Here the CDR3 DNA reads TGTGCCACGTCCGGGACGGACAAAAACATTCAGTACTTC. Protein product: CATSGTDKNIQYF.

The chain is built from TRBV6-5 and TRBJ2-1, with no clear D. The CDR3 length is 13 residues. Trimming removed 6 bases from V and 4 bases from J, with 10 bases in between. Germline CDR1 is MNHEY and CDR2 is SVGAGI. CDR3 nucleotide sequence: TGTGCCAGCAGACCCCAAGAATACAATGAGCAGTTCTTC. It yields the protein CASRPQEYNEQFF.

This clonotype was found many times. The chain carries TRBV12-3 or TRBV12-4 and TRBJ2-7; D possibly corresponds to TRBD1 (6 bases). The V gene lost 5 bases and the J gene lost 5 bases, with 10 bases spanning the gap. The CDR3 runs 12 residues. CDR3 amino acids: CASSQQGHEQYF. CDR3 nucleotides: TGTGCCAGCAGTCAACAGGGTCACGAGCAGTACTTC.

This clonotype came up once. This chain links TRBV2 with TRBJ1-5; unclear D gene. The ends were cut back, 0 bases at V and 0 bases at J, with 6 bases in the middle. This CDR3 spans 15 amino acids. Germline V gene data show CDR1 as SNHLY and CDR2 as FYNNEI. CDR3 nucleotides: TGTGCCAGCAGTGAAGCGGGGAGTAGCAATCAGCCCCAGCATTTT. It translates to CASSEAGSSNQPQHF.

V is TRBV12-3 or TRBV12-4 and J is TRBJ2-7; D gene unclear. This CDR3 region has 13 residues. Trimming took 0 bases from V and 2 from J, leaving 5 bases between them. CDR3 sequence reads: CASSLAPPYEQYF. The DNA for the CDR3 is TGTGCCAGCAGTTTAGCACCTCCCTACGAGCAGTACTTC.

V usage is TRBV7-9 and J usage is TRBJ2-7; D call uncertain. The CDR3 is 17 amino acids. Trimming took 1 base from V and 0 from J, leaving 16 bases between them. The germline V gene has CDR1 SEHNR and CDR2 FQNEAQ (reference sequence). In DNA form, the CDR3 reads TGTGCCAGCAGCTTAGTTGGTTTGGCCCGAGTCTCCTACGAGCAGTACTTC. As protein: CASSLVGLARVSYEQYF.

This clonotype occurred once. The chain is built from TRBV19 and TRBJ1-1; TRBD1 might be the D (5 bases). The CDR3 extends over 15 amino acids. The V end was cut by 5 bases, the J end by 3 bases, with 16 bases between. Germline-derived CDR1 and CDR2 are LNHDA and SQIVND (reference sequence). The CDR3 bases are TGTGCCAGTAGTCGCGGGGCTCCCCTCGACACTGAAGCTTTCTTT. Encoded protein: CASSRGAPLDTEAFF.

V is TRBV11-2 and J is TRBJ2-3; D may correspond to TRBD1 or TRBD2 (6 bases each). This CDR3 spans 16 amino acids. The germline V and J ends were trimmed by 4 bases and 0 bases, with 14 bases remaining between them. Germline V gene data show CDR1 as SGHAT and CDR2 as FQNNGV. This CDR3 reads CASSSPWGASTDTQYF. DNA for the CDR3: TGTGCCAGCAGCTCCCCTTGGGGGGCCAGCACAGATACGCAGTATTTT.